These 29 T cell receptor beta chains originate from one sample sequenced in a study of T cell clonality in common variable immunodeficiency. Profiled with immunoSEQ multiplex PCR; TCRdb holds only in-frame clones, not every one. The sample shows 15,000 to 20,000 clones, no singletons; the ten largest hold approximately 12%. Study results and caveats: Reportedly, TCR beta sequences from common variable immunodeficiency showed fewer deletions and N-nucleotide insertions.

No antigen is known for these receptors. Sequences were obtained from peripheral blood mononuclear cells. Every receptor here comes from a human donor with common variable immunodeficiency.

A few counts support this clone. The read falls 3 residues short of the CDR3 end, and the missing part is taken from the germline J gene. V usage is TRBV19 and J usage is TRBJ1-1, with D possibly TRBD1 on 5 matching bases. The CDR3 covers 14 residues. Looked up from germline, CDR1 is LNHDA and CDR2 is SQIVND (reference sequence). Deletions cut 3 bases from V and 1 base from J, with 9 bases between. The sequenced CDR3 bases are TGTGCCAGTAGTATTAGGGGCCGGAACACTGAA. This gives the protein CASSIRGRNTE. The full CDR3 protein reads CASSIRGRNTEAFF. The whole variable domain, filled in from reference TRBV19 and TRBJ1-1, reads DGGITQSPKYLFRKEGQNVTLSCEQNLNHDAMYWYRQDPGQGLRLIYYSQIVNDFQKGDIAEGYSVSREKKESFPLTVTSAQKNPTAFYLCASSIRGRNTEAFFGQGTRLTVV.

The sample holds a few counts of this clone. The observed sequence ends 3 residues before the CDR3 terminus, with the missing tail filled in from the germline J gene. The chain employs TRBV2 and TRBJ1-5, with D possibly being TRBD1 (6 bases). V was clipped by 6 bases and J by 9 bases, with 18 bases between them. The CDR3 has 14 amino acids. Per the germline V gene, CDR1 is SNHLY and CDR2 is FYNNEI. Incomplete CDR3 DNA: TGTGCCAGCAGACCGGACAGCAAACGACGGCCC. It yields the protein CASRPDSKRRP. The whole CDR3 reads CASRPDSKRRPQHF.

Points on this clone: The observed sequence ends 3 residues before the CDR3 terminus, with the missing tail filled in from the germline J gene. The genes are TRBV7-3 and TRBJ2-1; 7 positions agree with TRBD1. The V segment lost 7 bases and the J segment 5 bases; nucleotides outside the gene matches: 5. This CDR3 comprises 13 residues. Germline V CDR1 and CDR2: SGHTA, FQGTGA. The CDR3 spells CASKGQTNNEQFF. Incomplete CDR3 DNA: TGTGCCAGCAAGGGACAGACTAACAATGAG. The full variable domain, rest sourced from reference TRBV7-3 and TRBJ2-1, is GAGVSQTPSNKVTEKGKYVELRCDPISGHTALYWYRQSLGQGPEFLIYFQGTGAADDSGLPNDRFFAVRPEGSVSTLKIQRTERGDSAVYLCASKGQTNNEQFFGPGTRLTVL.

Ten or more counts support this clone. The read stops 3 residues short of the end of the CDR3; the missing end is completed from the germline J gene. This chain uses TRBV20-1 with TRBJ2-5; the D is unclear. The CDR3 is 12 amino acids. CDR1 and CDR2 from the germline V gene are DFQATT and SNEGSKA (reference sequence). V dropped 6 bases and J dropped 2 bases, with 10 bases sitting between them. CDR3 in amino acids: CSAGPRQETQYF. CDR3 DNA (partial): TGCAGTGCAGGGCCAAGACAAGAGACC.

Note on this clone: The read comes to an end 3 residues before the CDR3 does, leaving the germline J gene to fill in the end. This sequence joins TRBV7-2 and TRBJ2-5; D is uncertain. Trimming shortened V by 5 bases and J by 4 bases, and 5 bases separated the two germline ends. Germline loops: CDR1 SGHTA, CDR2 FQGNSA. The CDR3 is made up of 11 amino acids. The part of the CDR3 DNA that was read is TGTGCCAGCAGCGCCGGAGAGACC. It yields the protein CASSAGET. The full-length CDR3 reads as CASSAGETQYF.

At least ten counts were recorded for this clone. The CDR3 end falls 3 residues outside the read, so it is completed with the germline J gene. The chain has TRBV29-1 and TRBJ2-4; 7 bases match TRBD1. Looked up from germline, CDR1 is SQVTM and CDR2 is ANQGSEA. This CDR3 comprises 14 residues. The V gene end was trimmed by 4 bases and the J gene end by 5 bases; junction bases not matched to a gene: 8. This CDR3 is CSVVWDSFQNIQYF. CDR3 DNA, as far as it was read: TGCAGCGTTGTCTGGGACAGCTTTCAAAACATT.

Turning to this clone: The CDR3 end falls 3 residues outside the read, so it is completed with the germline J gene. The chain has TRBV5-4 and TRBJ2-7, with D possibly TRBD1 on 6 matching bases. This CDR3 is built from 14 residues. Trimming removed 0 bases from V and 4 bases from J, with 11 bases in between. CDR1 and CDR2 from the germline V gene are SGHNT and YYREEE (reference sequence). The CDR3 spells CASSLERQVYEQYF. The CDR3 bases that were read are TGTGCCAGCAGCTTGGAGAGACAGGTGTACGAG.

With regard to this clone: The CDR3 end lies 3 residues beyond the end of the read and is filled in from the germline J gene. The chain recombines TRBV18 with TRBJ2-3, with D hard to call. V shed 6 bases and J shed 6 bases, with 13 bases lying between them. Germline CDR1 reads KGHSH; CDR2 reads LQKENI. CDR3 length equals 13 residues. CDR3 sequence reads: CASSSGAPDTQYF. The sequenced part of the CDR3 DNA is TGTGCCAGCTCTTCAGGCGCCCCGGATACG. Variable domain in full (rest from reference TRBV18 and TRBJ2-3): NAGVMQNPRHLVRRRGQEARLRCSPMKGHSHVYWYRQLPEEGLKFMVYLQKENIIDESGMPKERFSAEFPKEGPSILRIQQVVRGDSAAYFCASSSGAPDTQYFGPGTRLTVL.

This clone has a handful of counts. The read gets to within 3 residues of the CDR3 end, and the germline J gene fills in the rest. The chain recombines TRBV6-2 or TRBV6-3 with TRBJ2-1; 8 bases are a match to TRBD2. Germline CDR1 MNHEY, CDR2 SVGEGT. The CDR3 spans 16 residues. V shed 7 bases and J 1 base; nucleotides not matched to a gene: 9. Incomplete CDR3 DNA: TGTGCCAGCAATGAGGTAGCGGGAAGGTCCTACAATGAG. Translating it yields CASNEVAGRSYNE. The full CDR3 protein reads CASNEVAGRSYNEQFF.

This clone was counted only a few times. The CDR3 sequence is CASSMGTGVGYTF. The CDR3 bases that were read are TGTGCCAGTAGTATGGGGACAGGGGTTGGC. This chain links TRBV19 with TRBJ1-2; 10 bases line up with TRBD1. Read sequence stops 3 residues before the CDR3 end, and the germline J gene provides the missing end. The CDR3 spans 13 residues. Germline loops: CDR1 LNHDA, CDR2 SQIVND (reference sequence). V shed 3 bases and J 7 bases; nucleotides not matched to a gene: 2.

In this sample, this clone turned up many times. Coverage ceases 3 residues before the CDR3 finishes, and the germline J gene fills in the end. The chain joins TRBV29-1 to TRBJ1-1; tentative D call: TRBD1 (6 bases). This CDR3 spans 12 amino acids. CDR1 SQVTM and CDR2 ANQGSEA come from the germline V gene. V was clipped by 6 bases and J by 1 base, with 9 bases between them. The CDR3 bases that were read are TGCAGCGTCATACAGGGGAACACTGAA. Protein product: CSVIQGNTE. The CDR3 reads in full as CSVIQGNTEAFF.

This clone was observed a handful of times. The observed sequence ends 3 residues before the CDR3 terminus, with the missing tail filled in from the germline J gene. This chain connects TRBV18 to TRBJ1-2; 8 bases match TRBD1. This CDR3 has 15 residues. Unmatched junction bases numbered 6, after V lost 3 bases and J lost 3 bases. CDR1 is KGHSH, CDR2 LQKENI, per germline. The CDR3 sequence is CASSPRTGRDYGYTF. Partial CDR3 DNA: TGTGCCAGCTCACCCCGGACAGGGCGGGACTATGGC.

This clone showed up many times. With the read ending 3 residues before the CDR3 end, the germline J gene is used to fill in that end. The chain uses TRBV18 and TRBJ1-1; D is ambiguous. From germline, CDR1 is KGHSH and CDR2 LQKENI. This CDR3 spans 15 amino acids. V lost 1 base to trimming and J lost 0 bases, with 9 bases between them. CDR3 DNA (partial): TGTGCCAGCTCACCACGACTGACGGTGAACACTGAA. This codes for CASSPRLTVNTE. The whole CDR3 sequence is CASSPRLTVNTEAFF.

With respect to this clone: The CDR3 goes on 3 residues after the read ends, and that part is filled in from the germline J gene. V and J are TRBV7-9 and TRBJ2-3, with D maybe TRBD2 (5 bases). This CDR3 comprises 13 residues. Germline V gene lookup returns CDR1 SEHNR and CDR2 FQNEAQ (reference sequence). Trimming took 3 bases from V and 3 from J, leaving 7 bases between them. CDR3 bases read: TGTGCCAGCAGCTTCACGGGGACAGATACG. This encodes CASSFTGTDT. The whole CDR3 protein is CASSFTGTDTQYF.

This clone was seen only a few times. The CDR3 DNA, read in part, is TGTGCCAGCAGCCCGACCCCAGGCACTGAA. Its translation: CASSPTPGTE. The whole CDR3 reads CASSPTPGTEAFF. The chain links TRBV7-3 to TRBJ1-1; D not resolved. The read comes to an end 3 residues before the CDR3 does, leaving the germline J gene to fill in the end. The CDR3 length is 13 residues. V was clipped by 5 bases and J by 4 bases, with 11 bases between them. CDR1 is SGHTA, CDR2 FQGTGA, per germline. The full variable domain, completed using reference TRBV7-3 and TRBJ1-1, is GAGVSQTPSNKVTEKGKYVELRCDPISGHTALYWYRQSLGQGPEFLIYFQGTGAADDSGLPNDRFFAVRPEGSVSTLKIQRTERGDSAVYLCASSPTPGTEAFFGQGTRLTVV.

Concerning this clone: The CDR3 extends 3 residues past the end of the read, so its final part is completed from the germline J gene. This chain links TRBV5-1 with TRBJ2-7; 11 nucleotides agree with TRBD1. This CDR3 region has 16 residues. With V trimmed by 4 bases and J by 1 base, 7 bases remained unmatched. Germline V lookup: CDR1 SGHRS, CDR2 YFSETQ. The CDR3 here is CASSLTGTGGSYEQYF. The CDR3 DNA, read in part, is TGCGCCAGCAGCCTAACCGGGACAGGGGGTTCCTACGAG.

This clone has a handful of counts. The read comes to an end 3 residues before the CDR3 does, leaving the germline J gene to fill in the end. The V and J genes are TRBV19 and TRBJ1-5, with unresolved D. V was cut by 8 bases and J by 1 base, with 15 bases left in between. The CDR3 is made up of 15 amino acids. In germline, CDR1 is LNHDA, CDR2 SQIVND (reference sequence). Partial CDR3 DNA: TGTGCCAGTCGCGGATACGCAAAGAGCAATCAGCCC. It translates to CASRGYAKSNQP. The whole CDR3 is CASRGYAKSNQPQHF.

CDR3: CASSGTGGAKGYTF. The part of the CDR3 DNA that was read is TGTGCCTCCTCCGGGACAGGGGGCGCAAAGGGC. The chain combines TRBV7-9 with TRBJ1-2; 12 nucleotides match TRBD1. The read falls 3 residues short of the CDR3 end, and the missing part is taken from the germline J gene. CDR3 length equals 14 residues. The germline gives CDR1 SEHNR, CDR2 FQNEAQ (reference sequence).

This clone was observed a handful of times. The CDR3 is cut off 3 residues early in the read; its end comes from the germline J gene. The chain combines TRBV18 with TRBJ2-5; 9 bases map to TRBD1. The CDR3 length is 15 residues. Unmatched junction bases numbered 4, after V lost 0 bases and J lost 5 bases. Germline V gene sequence: CDR1 KGHSH, CDR2 LQKENI. This chain's CDR3 is CASSPPTGGRETQYF. CDR3 DNA, as far as it was read: TGTGCCAGCTCACCACCCACAGGGGGCAGGGAGACC.

This clone was recorded a few times. The read is 3 residues too short to cover the CDR3 end, so that end is filled in from the germline J gene. The sample holds other DNA sequences that translate to the same CDR3. This rearrangement joins TRBV7-2 to TRBJ2-3, with a possible D match to TRBD1 (6 bases). The ends were cut back, 0 bases at V and 7 bases at J, with 14 bases in the middle. CDR1 and CDR2 from the germline V gene are SGHTA and FQGNSA. The CDR3 consists of 15 residues. The part of the CDR3 DNA that was read is TGTGCCAGCAGCTTAGCTAGGGGGTCGACTAATACG. It is translated as CASSLARGSTNT. The full CDR3 protein reads CASSLARGSTNTQYF. Filled out from reference TRBV7-2 and TRBJ2-3, the complete variable domain reads GAGVSQSPSNKVTEKGKDVELRCDPISGHTALYWYRQSLGQGLEFLIYFQGNSAPDKSGLPSDRFSAERTGGSVSTLTIQRTQQEDSAVYLCASSLARGSTNTQYFGPGTRLTVL.

This clone was seen a handful of times. The read finishes 3 residues shy of the CDR3 end, and the germline J gene is used to complete it. This chain uses TRBV6-2 or TRBV6-3 with TRBJ2-7; D gene ambiguous. Germline CDR1 MNHEY, CDR2 SVGEGT. V gave up 6 bases and J gave up 0 bases, with 9 bases separating them. CDR3 size: 13 residues. CDR3 in amino acids: CASSVSTSYEQYF. The covered CDR3 bases are TGTGCCAGCAGCGTGTCTACCTCCTACGAG.

There are a few counts of this clone. The read terminates 3 residues ahead of where the CDR3 ends, so the germline J gene completes it. V and J are TRBV20-1 and TRBJ2-7; D may be TRBD1 (6 bases). This CDR3 comprises 15 residues. V lost 0 bases and J lost 4, with 16 bases in between. Looked up from germline, CDR1 is DFQATT and CDR2 is SNEGSKA (reference sequence). This CDR3 is CSARDPGQGGYEQYF. The sequenced part of the CDR3 DNA is TGCAGTGCTAGAGATCCGGGGCAAGGGGGATACGAG.

This clone turned up a few times. The observed sequence ends 3 residues before the CDR3 terminus, with the missing tail filled in from the germline J gene. The chain has TRBV2 and TRBJ2-3; D perhaps matches TRBD2 (6 bases). Looked up from germline, CDR1 is SNHLY and CDR2 is FYNNEI. This CDR3 comprises 16 residues. V lost 1 base to trimming and J lost 4 bases, with 15 bases between them. The CDR3 spells CASSEVGGWGADTQYF. Partial CDR3 DNA: TGTGCCAGCAGTGAAGTTGGGGGTTGGGGGGCAGATACG.

With regard to this clone: The read gets to within 3 residues of the CDR3 end, and the germline J gene fills in the rest. The rearrangement links TRBV7-8 to TRBJ2-7; 8 positions match TRBD1. There are 14 residues in the CDR3. Germline V gene lookup returns CDR1 SGHVS and CDR2 FQNEAQ. V lost 5 bases to trimming and J lost 4 bases; unmatched junction nucleotides: 7. This chain's CDR3 is CASSVRQGSYEQYF. CDR3 DNA (partial): TGTGCCAGCAGCGTTCGACAGGGGAGTTACGAG.

The sample holds a few counts of this clone. With the read ending 3 residues before the CDR3 end, the germline J gene is used to fill in that end. The chain couples TRBV20-1 to TRBJ2-5; 13 bases are a match to TRBD2. The V and J ends lost 5 bases and 2 bases, in that order; junction bases with no gene match: 2. Germline V gene sequence: CDR1 DFQATT, CDR2 SNEGSKA (reference sequence). The CDR3 loop spans 14 amino acids. CDR3 amino acids: CSASTSGRQETQYF. The covered CDR3 bases are TGCAGTGCTTCGACTAGCGGGAGGCAAGAGACC.

In its sample, this clone was seen many times. Read data end 3 residues before the CDR3 end; the end is taken from the germline J gene. The chain joins TRBV5-1 to TRBJ2-2; 10 nucleotides line up with TRBD1. The ends lost 2 bases at V and 4 bases at J; junction bases unmatched: 11. This CDR3 is built from 18 residues. Germline V gene lookup returns CDR1 SGHRS and CDR2 YFSETQ. Partial CDR3 DNA: TGCGCCAGCAGCTTTCGCGCCCGGGACAGGGGTTTCACCGGGGAG. Translation: CASSFRARDRGFTGE. The entire CDR3 sequence reads CASSFRARDRGFTGELFF.

On this clone: The read finishes 3 residues shy of the CDR3 end, and the germline J gene is used to complete it. This chain uses TRBV7-6 with TRBJ1-5; tentatively, D is TRBD1 (6 bases). CDR3 length: 14 residues. Between the trimmed V and J ends, which lost 1 base and 2 bases, there was a span of 6 bases. Germline V gene sequence: CDR1 SGHVS, CDR2 FNYEAQ. CDR3 protein: CASSLGTGNQPQHF. CDR3 DNA, as far as it was read: TGTGCCAGCAGCTTAGGGACAGGCAATCAGCCC.

Worth noting for this clone: The read finishes 3 residues shy of the CDR3 end, and the germline J gene is used to complete it. The rearrangement uses TRBV19 and TRBJ2-6, with D maybe TRBD2 (5 bases). This CDR3 region has 17 residues. The germline gives CDR1 LNHDA, CDR2 SQIVND (reference sequence). Trimming left V 5 bases short and J 0 bases short, with 14 bases between. This CDR3 reads CASSPRGRSSGANVLTF. Incomplete CDR3 DNA: TGTGCCAGTAGTCCTCGGGGAAGGTCCTCTGGGGCCAACGTC.

As concerns this clone: The CDR3 goes on 3 residues after the read ends, and that part is filled in from the germline J gene. The V and J genes are TRBV6-2 or TRBV6-3 and TRBJ2-7, with D possibly TRBD1 on 5 matching bases. This CDR3 is built from 15 residues. Germline CDR1 and CDR2: MNHEY and SVGEGT. The V and J ends lost 4 bases and 2 bases respectively, with 15 bases between them. The CDR3 sequence is CASSLGVQTAYEQYF. CDR3 bases read: TGTGCCAGCAGTTTAGGGGTGCAGACCGCCTACGAG.